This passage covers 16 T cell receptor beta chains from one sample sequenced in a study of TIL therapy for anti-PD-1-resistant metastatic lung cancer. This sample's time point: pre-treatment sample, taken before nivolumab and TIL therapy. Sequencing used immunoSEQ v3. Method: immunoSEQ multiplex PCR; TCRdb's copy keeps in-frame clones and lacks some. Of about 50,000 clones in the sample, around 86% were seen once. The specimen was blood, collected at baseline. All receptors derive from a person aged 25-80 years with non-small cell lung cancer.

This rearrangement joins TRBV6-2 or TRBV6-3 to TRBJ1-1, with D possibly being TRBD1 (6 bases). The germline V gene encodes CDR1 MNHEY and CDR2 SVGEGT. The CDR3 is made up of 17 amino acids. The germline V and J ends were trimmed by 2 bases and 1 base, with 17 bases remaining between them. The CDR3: CASSYHSDGQQNTEAFF. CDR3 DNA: TGTGCCAGCAGTTACCATTCCGACGGACAGCAGAACACTGAAGCTTTCTTT.

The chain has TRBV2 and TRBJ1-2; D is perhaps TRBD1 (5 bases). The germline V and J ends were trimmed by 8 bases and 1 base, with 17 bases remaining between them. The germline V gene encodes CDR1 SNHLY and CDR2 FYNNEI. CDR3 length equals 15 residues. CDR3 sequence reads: CASHPPGTGNYGYTF. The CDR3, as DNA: TGTGCCAGCCATCCTCCTGGGACGGGTAACTATGGCTACACCTTC. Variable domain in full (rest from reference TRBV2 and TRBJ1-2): EPEVTQTPSHQVTQMGQEVILRCVPISNHLYFYWYRQILGQKVEFLVSFYNNEISEKSEIFDDQFSVERPDGSNFTLKIRSTKLEDSAMYFCASHPPGTGNYGYTFGSGTRLTVV.

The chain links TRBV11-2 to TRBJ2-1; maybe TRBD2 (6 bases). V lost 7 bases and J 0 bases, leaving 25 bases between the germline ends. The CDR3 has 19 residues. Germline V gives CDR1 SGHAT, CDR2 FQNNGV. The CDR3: CASTKFYLDATSSYNEQFF. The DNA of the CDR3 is TGTGCCAGCACCAAGTTTTATCTCGACGCGACTAGCTCCTACAATGAGCAGTTCTTC.

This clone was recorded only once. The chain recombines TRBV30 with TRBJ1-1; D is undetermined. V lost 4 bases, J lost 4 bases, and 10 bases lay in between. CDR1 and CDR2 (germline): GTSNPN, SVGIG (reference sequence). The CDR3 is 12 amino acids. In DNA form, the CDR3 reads TGTGCCTGGATCCGCGTCTCCACTGAAGCTTTCTTT. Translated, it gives CAWIRVSTEAFF.

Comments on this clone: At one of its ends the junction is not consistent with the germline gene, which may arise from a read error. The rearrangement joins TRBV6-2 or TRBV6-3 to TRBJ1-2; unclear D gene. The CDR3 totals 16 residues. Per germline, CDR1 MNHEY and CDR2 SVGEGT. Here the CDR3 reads CASSYSRRGSNYGYTF. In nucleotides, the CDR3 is TGTGCCAGCAGCTACTCCCGGAGAGGGTCAAACTATGGCTACACCTTC.

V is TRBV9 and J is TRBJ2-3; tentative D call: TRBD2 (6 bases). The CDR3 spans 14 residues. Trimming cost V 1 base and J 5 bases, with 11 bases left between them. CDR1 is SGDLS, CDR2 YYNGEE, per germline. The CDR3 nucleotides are TGTGCCAGCAGCGTACTCTCGGAGGGAGATACGCAGTATTTT. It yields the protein CASSVLSEGDTQYF.

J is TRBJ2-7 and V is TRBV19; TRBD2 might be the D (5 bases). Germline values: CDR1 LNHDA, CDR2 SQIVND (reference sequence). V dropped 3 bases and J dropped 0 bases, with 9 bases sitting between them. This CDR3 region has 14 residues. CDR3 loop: CASSIVGSSYEQYF. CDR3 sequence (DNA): TGTGCCAGTAGTATCGTGGGGAGCTCCTACGAGCAGTACTTC.

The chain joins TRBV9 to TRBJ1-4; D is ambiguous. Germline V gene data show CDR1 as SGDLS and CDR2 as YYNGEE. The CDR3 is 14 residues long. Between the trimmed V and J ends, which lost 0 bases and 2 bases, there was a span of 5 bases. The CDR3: CASSVGGTNEKLFF. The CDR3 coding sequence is TGTGCCAGCAGCGTAGGGGGTACTAATGAAAAACTGTTTTTT.

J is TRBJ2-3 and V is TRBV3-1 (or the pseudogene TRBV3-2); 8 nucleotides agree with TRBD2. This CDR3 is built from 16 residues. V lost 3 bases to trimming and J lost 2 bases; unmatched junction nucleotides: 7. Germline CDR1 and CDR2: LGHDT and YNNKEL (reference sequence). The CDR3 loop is CASSHLLAGNTDTQYF. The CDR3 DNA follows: TGTGCCAGCAGCCACCTCTTAGCGGGGAACACAGATACGCAGTATTTT.

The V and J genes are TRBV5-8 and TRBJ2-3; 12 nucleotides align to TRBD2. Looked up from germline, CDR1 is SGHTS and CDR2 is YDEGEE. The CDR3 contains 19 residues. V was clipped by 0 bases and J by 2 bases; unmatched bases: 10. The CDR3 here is CASSLVLAGGPGFTDTQYF. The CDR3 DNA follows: TGTGCCAGCAGCTTGGTTCTAGCGGGGGGGCCGGGGTTCACAGATACGCAGTATTTT.

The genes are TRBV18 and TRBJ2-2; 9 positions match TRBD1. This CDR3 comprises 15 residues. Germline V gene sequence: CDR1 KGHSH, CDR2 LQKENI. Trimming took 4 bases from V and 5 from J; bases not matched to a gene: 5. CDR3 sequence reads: CASSQGTGTTGELFF. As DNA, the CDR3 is TGTGCCAGCTCACAGGGGACAGGGACAACCGGGGAGCTGTTTTTT.

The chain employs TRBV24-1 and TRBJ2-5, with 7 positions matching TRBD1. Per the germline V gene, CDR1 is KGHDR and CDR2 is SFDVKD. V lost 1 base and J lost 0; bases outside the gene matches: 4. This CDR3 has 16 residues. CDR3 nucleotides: TGTGCCACCAGTGATTTCGGCAGGGGGTACCAAGAGACCCAGTACTTC. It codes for CATSDFGRGYQETQYF.

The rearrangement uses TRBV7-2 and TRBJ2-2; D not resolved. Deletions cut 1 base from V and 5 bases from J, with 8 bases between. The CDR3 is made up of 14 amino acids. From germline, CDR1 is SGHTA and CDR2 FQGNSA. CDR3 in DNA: TGTGCCAGCAGCTTAGTTCCCGGGACCGGGGAGCTGTTTTTT. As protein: CASSLVPGTGELFF.

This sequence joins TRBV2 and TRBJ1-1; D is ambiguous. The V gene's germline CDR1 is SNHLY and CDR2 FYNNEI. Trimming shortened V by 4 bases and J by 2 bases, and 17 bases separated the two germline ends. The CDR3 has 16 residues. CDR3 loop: CASSGSFEGFNTEAFF. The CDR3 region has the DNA TGTGCCAGCAGTGGGTCTTTCGAGGGATTCAACACTGAAGCTTTCTTT.

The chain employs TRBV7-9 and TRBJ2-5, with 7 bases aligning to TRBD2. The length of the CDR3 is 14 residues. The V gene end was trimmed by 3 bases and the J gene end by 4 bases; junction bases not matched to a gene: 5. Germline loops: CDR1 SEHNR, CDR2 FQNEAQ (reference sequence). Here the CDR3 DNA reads TGTGCCAGCAGCTTTACTAGCGCCCCAGAGACCCAGTACTTC. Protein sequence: CASSFTSAPETQYF.

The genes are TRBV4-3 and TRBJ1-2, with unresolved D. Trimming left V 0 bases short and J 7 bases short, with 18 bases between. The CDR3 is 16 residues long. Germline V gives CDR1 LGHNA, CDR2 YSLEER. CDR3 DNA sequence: TGCGCCAGCAGCCAAGATCCGGCGAGTAGCGGTGGTGGCTACACCTTC. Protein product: CASSQDPASSGGGYTF.